The 20 T cell receptor beta chains in this list originate from one sample, sequenced in a study of blood T cells in healthy people across ages (dated by TCRdb to about 2015). The library was prepared using 5' RACE. A second about 7 to 11 cycle PCR used a sample-barcoded 5' primer and a J-beta primer mix. Starting from the raw public reads, TCRdb applied fastp trimming at Q25, assembled clones with MiXCR and retained in-frame beta chains. Each CDR3 protein appears once, grouped with its most common genes and DNA. The sample table contains 1.8 million or so distinct CDR3 sequences; only one count was recorded for approximately 39% of them. Clones ranked in the top ten supply 20% to 25% of the sample. Sequencing was performed on blood. These receptors all come from a human donor in good health.

The chain uses TRBV7-2 and TRBJ2-1, with D possibly matching TRBD2 (6 bases). Trimming removed 4 bases from V and 4 bases from J, with 20 bases in between. Germline V gene lookup returns CDR1 SGHTA and CDR2 FQGNSA. The CDR3 sequence is 17 residues long. CDR3: CASSSSGGAGSYNEQFF. As DNA, the CDR3 is TGTGCCAGCAGCTCCAGTGGCGGAGCGGGCTCTTACAATGAGCAGTTCTTC.

The J gene is TRBJ1-5, the V gene TRBV2, with D unresolved. The CDR3 is made up of 13 amino acids. Germline V CDR1 and CDR2: SNHLY, FYNNEI. CDR3 protein: CANGRGARQPQHF. CDR3 nucleotides: TGTGCGAATGGGCGGGGAGCACGGCAGCCCCAGCATTTT.

V and J are TRBV4-3 and TRBJ1-2, with D unresolved. The CDR3 extends over 13 amino acids. The germline V and J ends were trimmed by 4 bases and 6 bases, with 12 bases remaining between them. Germline CDR1 is LGHNA and CDR2 is YSLEER. The CDR3: CASSPRRADGYTF. The CDR3 DNA is TGCGCCAGCAGCCCCCGACGGGCGGATGGCTACACCTTC.

This clonotype appeared a few times. The V call is TRBV7-2, the J call TRBJ2-7; perhaps D is TRBD1 or TRBD2 (5 bases each). V was pared by 4 bases and J by 5 bases, with 18 bases between. Germline V CDR1 and CDR2: SGHTA, FQGNSA. This CDR3 is 15 amino acids long. The CDR3 DNA follows: TGTGCCAGCAGCTCCGGGACCTCCACTAGGAACGAGCAGTACTTC. This gives the protein CASSSGTSTRNEQYF. The variable domain in full, completed from reference TRBV7-2 and TRBJ2-7, reads GAGVSQSPSNKVTEKGKDVELRCDPISGHTALYWYRQSLGQGLEFLIYFQGNSAPDKSGLPSDRFSAERTGGSVSTLTIQRTQQEDSAVYLCASSSGTSTRNEQYFGPGTRLTVT.

V usage is TRBV20-1 and J usage is TRBJ2-5, with TRBD1 identical over 8 bases. The J call may be incorrect, as the DNA end agrees better with TRBJ2-7. The CDR3 loop spans 13 amino acids. The germline CDR1 and CDR2 sequences are DFQATT and SNEGSKA (reference sequence). This CDR3 is CSAQRTGSDEQYF. The DNA of the CDR3 is TGCAGTGCTCAACGGACAGGGTCGGACGAGCAGTACTTC.

The V and J genes are TRBV29-1 and TRBJ1-1; D might be TRBD1 (6 bases). This CDR3 has 9 residues. Deletions cut 6 bases from V and 8 bases from J, with 7 bases between. Germline V gene sequence: CDR1 SQVTM, CDR2 ANQGSEA. The CDR3 loop is CSVDREAFF. CDR3 DNA sequence: TGCAGCGTAGACAGGGAAGCTTTCTTT.

Details on this clonotype: One end of the junction fails to match germline, which may point to a read error. The J gene is TRBJ1-5, the V gene TRBV6-2 or TRBV6-3; perhaps TRBD1 as D (5 bases). The CDR3 is 15 amino acids. CDR1 is MNHEY and CDR2 is SVGEGT in the germline V gene. CDR3 amino acids: CASHITGGEGQPRHF. The CDR3 DNA reads TGTGCCAGCCACATCACGGGGGGTGAAGGTCAGCCCCGGCATTTT.

This CDR3 reads CASSSQTQGPLHF. CDR3 in DNA: TGTGCCAGCAGCTCCCAGACTCAGGGGCCCCTCCACTTT. The chain links TRBV7-2 to TRBJ1-6; D is perhaps TRBD1 (6 bases). Trimming took 4 bases from V and 13 from J, leaving 14 bases between them. The CDR3 consists of 13 residues. Germline CDR1 reads SGHTA; CDR2 reads FQGNSA.

A single count supports this clonotype. The chain couples TRBV10-3 to TRBJ2-5; D is tentatively TRBD1 or TRBD2 (5 bases each). Trimming removed 6 bases from V and 10 bases from J, with 18 bases in between. Looked up from germline, CDR1 is ENHRY and CDR2 is SYGVKD. The CDR3 is made up of 13 amino acids. The CDR3 loop is CAISAGTPRGQYF. The CDR3 bases are TGTGCCATCAGCGCCGGGACCCCGAGGGGCCAGTACTTC.

The chain uses TRBV20-1 and TRBJ2-1; 7 bases map to TRBD2. This CDR3 comprises 13 residues. Germline CDR1 is DFQATT and CDR2 is SNEGSKA (reference sequence). Trimming at V came to 5 bases and at J to 4 bases, leaving 5 bases not matched to a gene. The CDR3 is CSARGDLYNEQFF. CDR3 in DNA: TGCAGTGCTCGGGGGGACCTATACAATGAGCAGTTCTTC.

The J gene is TRBJ2-5, the V gene TRBV7-9; D ambiguous. In germline, CDR1 is SEHNR, CDR2 FQNEAQ (reference sequence). The V end lost 8 bases, the J end lost 2 bases, and 12 bases lay between the germline ends. The CDR3 length is 13 residues. In DNA form, the CDR3 reads TGTGCCAGCGGCCCACCGATACAAGAGACCCAGTACTTC. Residues: CASGPPIQETQYF.

CDR3 DNA sequence: TGTGCCATCGCCAGAGACAGGGGGCAAGATGGCTACACCTTC. This sequence encodes CAIARDRGQDGYTF. V and J are TRBV10-3 and TRBJ1-2, with TRBD1 matching 10 bases. Germline V gene lookup returns CDR1 ENHRY and CDR2 SYGVKD. The V gene end was trimmed by 8 bases and the J gene end by 6 bases; junction bases not matched to a gene: 9. This CDR3 has 14 residues.

The chain joins TRBV12-3 or TRBV12-4 to TRBJ1-4; D possibly corresponds to TRBD1 (5 bases). This CDR3 has 15 amino acids. Between the trimmed V and J ends, which lost 6 bases and 3 bases, there was a span of 14 bases. For the CDR3, the DNA is TGTGCCAGCAGGTCGGCAGGGCTGCCTAATGAAAAACTGTTTTTT. It encodes CASRSAGLPNEKLFF.

This chain joins TRBV6-5 and TRBJ2-7; D remains ambiguous. The J call may be faulty, since TRBJ2-5 better matches the DNA end. Germline assignment: CDR1 MNHEY and CDR2 SVGAGI. This CDR3 region has 13 residues. The CDR3 region is CASSYSSAGTQYF. The DNA for the CDR3 is TGTGCCAGCAGTTACTCCTCAGCTGGGACCCAGTACTTC.

The chain joins TRBV27 to TRBJ1-1; 8 bases are shared with TRBD1. CDR1 is MNHEY, CDR2 SMNVEV, per germline (reference sequence). The CDR3 loop spans 15 amino acids. The ends lost 0 bases at V and 6 bases at J; junction bases unmatched: 6. The CDR3 sequence: CASSLSFGTGAEAFF. CDR3 in DNA: TGTGCCAGCAGTTTATCATTTGGGACAGGCGCTGAAGCTTTCTTT.

In this sample, this clonotype turned up a few times. CDR3 sequence reads: CASSYGLGENIQYF. The CDR3 region has the DNA TGTGCCAGCAGCTATGGACTAGGAGAAAACATTCAGTACTTC. V usage is TRBV28 and J usage is TRBJ2-7; 7 nucleotides match TRBD2. Judging by the DNA end, TRBJ2-4 fits better; the J call may be wrong. This CDR3 spans 14 amino acids. The germline V gene encodes CDR1 MDHEN and CDR2 SYDVKM.

This rearrangement joins TRBV7-9 to TRBJ1-2; maybe TRBD1 (6 bases). This CDR3 spans 14 amino acids. V was pared by 1 base and J by 6 bases, with 12 bases between. Germline loops: CDR1 SEHNR, CDR2 FQNEAQ (reference sequence). CDR3 in DNA: TGTGCCAGCAGCTTAGACTCGGCAGGGGATGGCTACACCTTC. Encoded protein: CASSLDSAGDGYTF.

The genes are TRBV7-2 and TRBJ2-1; the D gene is possibly TRBD2 (6 bases). This CDR3 region has 15 residues. With 0 bases removed from V and 10 bases from J, the gap between germline ends came to 16 bases. Germline CDR1 reads SGHTA; CDR2 reads FQGNSA. The CDR3: CASSLAPGPLAEQFF. CDR3 in DNA: TGTGCCAGCAGCTTAGCACCGGGGCCCCTAGCGGAGCAGTTCTTC.

The V call is TRBV6-1, the J call TRBJ2-7; a weak D match, TRBD1 (5 bases). Trimming left V 8 bases short and J 2 bases short, with 13 bases between. The CDR3 sequence is 13 residues long. Germline CDR1 and CDR2: MNHNS and SASEGT. CDR3 nucleotide sequence: TGTGCCAGCGCCCTTAGGGGTACCTACGAGCAGTACTTC. This sequence encodes CASALRGTYEQYF.

This chain uses TRBV7-3 with TRBJ2-1; possible D gene TRBD2, 7 bases. Germline V gene sequence: CDR1 SGHTA, CDR2 FQGTGA. The CDR3 runs 15 residues. The germline V and J ends were trimmed by 5 bases and 9 bases, with 20 bases remaining between them. CDR3 nucleotide sequence: TGTGCCAGCAGCCCCGACCGGGCGGGGGCGGGTGAGCAGTTCTTC. Its translation is CASSPDRAGAGEQFF.